The 25 T cell receptor beta chains listed next were all sequenced from one sample in a study of PD-1 blockade in classical Hodgkin lymphoma. Sequencing used immunoSEQ multiplex PCR; TCRdb keeps in-frame clones, though not all of them. Among about 25,000 clones listed, roughly 80% were seen once. The time point here: cycle 4 day 1 (C4D1), after more than five weeks of nivolumab. The patients all showed relapse after autologous stem cell transplantation, while their brentuximab vedotin exposure varied. The sample in question was peripheral blood mononuclear cells (PBMCs), obtained before the fourth cycle of nivolumab. The receptor set was obtained from a human donor with classical Hodgkin lymphoma.

The count of this clone is one. The chain recombines TRBV4-3 with TRBJ1-2; D uncertain. Germline V gene sequence: CDR1 LGHNA, CDR2 YSLEER. The CDR3 is made up of 15 amino acids. Trimming took off 1 base at V and 2 bases at J, with 11 bases between the two ends. This CDR3 is CASSQVTFQNYGYTF. The CDR3 coding sequence is TGCGCCAGCAGCCAAGTAACCTTCCAAAACTATGGCTACACCTTC.

The V call is TRBV9, the J call TRBJ2-1; D might be TRBD2 (5 bases). Germline assignment: CDR1 SGDLS and CDR2 YYNGEE. V was cut by 0 bases and J by 0 bases, with 13 bases left in between. The CDR3 runs 17 residues. The CDR3 here is CASSVGGSAASYNEQFF. CDR3 sequence (DNA): TGTGCCAGCAGCGTAGGAGGGTCCGCAGCCTCCTACAATGAGCAGTTCTTC.

The chain employs TRBV7-3 and TRBJ1-1; D call uncertain. V lost 3 bases, J lost 1 base, and 15 bases lay in between. This CDR3 is 16 amino acids long. Per the germline V gene, CDR1 is SGHTA and CDR2 is FQGTGA. The CDR3 reads CASSLRPLGGNTEAFF. The CDR3 coding sequence is TGTGCCAGCAGCTTGCGACCCCTTGGCGGGAACACTGAAGCTTTCTTT.

This rearrangement joins TRBV4-3 to TRBJ2-1; 16 positions match TRBD2. V trimming: 0 bases; J trimming: 4 bases; junction bases outside the gene matches: 9. The CDR3 covers 20 residues. Germline CDR1 and CDR2: LGHNA and YSLEER. CDR3 nucleotide sequence: TGCGCCAGCAGCCAAGATCTTACGGGACTAGCGGGAGGGCCTTACAATGAGCAGTTCTTC. It is translated as CASSQDLTGLAGGPYNEQFF.

This clone has a single count. The rearrangement uses TRBV28 and TRBJ2-1; 8 bases fit TRBD2. Germline V gives CDR1 MDHEN, CDR2 SYDVKM. The CDR3 is made up of 16 amino acids. J was trimmed by 3 bases and V by 5 bases; bases with no gene match: 9. CDR3 residues: CASSPLAGFFYNEQFF. Written as DNA, the CDR3 is TGTGCCAGCAGTCCCCTAGCGGGTTTTTTCTACAATGAGCAGTTCTTC.

The sample holds one count of this clone. This rearrangement joins TRBV7-7 to TRBJ2-5, with 12 bases lining up with TRBD2. The J segment lost 4 bases and the V segment lost 5 bases, leaving 8 bases of the junction unmatched. Germline CDR1 and CDR2: SSHAT and FNYEAQ (reference sequence). The CDR3 contains 16 residues. The CDR3 DNA sequence: TGTGCCAGCAGCCTCTCTAGCGGGGGGGCCTCAGAGACCCAGTACTTC. Translation: CASSLSSGGASETQYF.

The chain couples TRBV7-3 to TRBJ2-7; 8 nucleotides line up with TRBD1. Germline CDR1 SGHTA, CDR2 FQGTGA. V shed 2 bases and J 0 bases; nucleotides not matched to a gene: 0. CDR3 length: 14 amino acids. The CDR3 here is CASSLGTGSYEQYF. The CDR3 DNA sequence: TGTGCCAGCAGCTTAGGGACAGGCTCCTACGAGCAGTACTTC.

This clone was detected only once. The chain is built from TRBV25-1 and TRBJ2-7; 7 bases match TRBD1. The trim removed 6 bases at V and 4 bases at J, leaving 12 bases unmatched. The CDR3 extends over 15 amino acids. Germline V gene lookup returns CDR1 MGHDK and CDR2 SYGVNS. Here the CDR3 DNA reads TGTGCCAGCAGCCCTCGACAGGGAAAATATTACGAGCAGTACTTC. Protein sequence: CASSPRQGKYYEQYF.

The genes are TRBV7-9 and TRBJ2-1; no reliable D call. The CDR3 loop spans 10 amino acids. The V and J ends lost 3 bases and 9 bases respectively, with 3 bases between them. Per germline, CDR1 SEHNR and CDR2 FQNEAQ (reference sequence). CDR3 sequence reads: CASSFGEQFF. In DNA form, the CDR3 reads TGTGCCAGCAGCTTTGGTGAGCAGTTCTTC.

J is TRBJ1-2 and V is TRBV4-2; D possibly corresponds to TRBD1 (6 bases). Germline CDR1 reads LGHNA; CDR2 reads YNFKEQ. The CDR3 runs to 14 residues. The V gene lost 2 bases and the J gene lost 4 bases, with 11 bases spanning the gap. The DNA for the CDR3 is TGTGCCAGCAGCCAATCAAGGGGGTCCTATGGCTACACCTTC. Protein product: CASSQSRGSYGYTF.

The chain has TRBV28 and TRBJ1-6, with TRBD1 as a possible D gene (6 bases). The germline V gene has CDR1 MDHEN and CDR2 SYDVKM. The CDR3 extends over 13 amino acids. The germline V and J ends were trimmed by 5 bases and 9 bases, with 11 bases remaining between them. The CDR3, as DNA: TGTGCCAGCAGTCGGGACAAGCGTTCACCCCTCCACTTT. Amino acid sequence: CASSRDKRSPLHF.

This chain links TRBV30 with TRBJ2-7; possible D gene TRBD2, 5 bases. CDR3 length equals 13 residues. V lost 0 bases and J lost 2, with 8 bases in between. Germline values: CDR1 GTSNPN, CDR2 SVGIG (reference sequence). CDR3 in DNA: TGTGCCTGGAGTGTAACTAGTGCCTACGAGCAGTACTTC. Amino acid sequence: CAWSVTSAYEQYF. Drawing the rest from reference TRBV30 and TRBJ2-7, the complete variable domain is SQTIHQWPATLVQPVGSPLSLECTVEGTSNPNLYWYRQAAGRGLQLLFYSVGIGQISSEVPQNLSASRPQDRQFILSSKKLLLSDSGFYLCAWSVTSAYEQYFGPGTRLTVT.

This chain links TRBV21-1 with TRBJ2-3; the tabulated D call, TRBD2, remains unverified against the DNA. TRBV21-1 is marked as a pseudogene. The CDR3 has 16 residues. CDR3 in amino acids: CASSKHISGSTDTQYF. CDR3 DNA sequence: TGTGCCAGCAGCAAACACATTAGCGGGAGCACAGATACGCAGTATTTT.

This rearrangement joins TRBV6-6 to TRBJ2-3; D call uncertain. The CDR3 runs to 11 residues. CDR1 and CDR2 (germline): MNHNY, SVGAGI (reference sequence). Deletions cut 7 bases from V and 1 base from J, with 3 bases between. CDR3 amino acids: CASKGTDTQYF. The CDR3 DNA is TGTGCCAGCAAGGGCACAGATACGCAGTATTTT.

J is TRBJ1-1 and V is TRBV2; D not certain. V was cut by 6 bases and J by 0 bases, with 14 bases left in between. Germline CDR1 SNHLY, CDR2 FYNNEI. This CDR3 comprises 15 residues. CDR3 coding DNA: TGTGCCAGCAGGGACGACCAGAGCATGAACACTGAAGCTTTCTTT. Translated: CASRDDQSMNTEAFF.

This chain links TRBV9 with TRBJ1-4, with D unresolved. There are 17 residues in the CDR3. V lost 4 bases and J lost 4, with 20 bases in between. CDR1 is SGDLS, CDR2 YYNGEE, per germline. The CDR3 nucleotides are TGTGCCAGCAGCCCAGCTCAGACGGGCCTTCTTAATGAAAAACTGTTTTTT. Amino acids: CASSPAQTGLLNEKLFF.

V is TRBV5-8 and J is TRBJ1-1; D gene unclear. In germline, CDR1 is SGHTS, CDR2 YDEGEE. V was shortened by 3 bases and J by 5 bases, with 11 bases between the two germline ends. CDR3 size: 13 residues. As DNA, the CDR3 is TGTGCCAGCAGCTACTACAGAGTGACTGAAGCTTTCTTT. Translation: CASSYYRVTEAFF.

V and J are TRBV10-3 and TRBJ1-2, with 8 bases identical to TRBD1. The CDR3 spans 15 residues. Germline CDR1 is ENHRY and CDR2 is SYGVKD. Trimming at V came to 2 bases and at J to 4 bases, leaving 6 bases not matched to a gene. The CDR3: CAISEPKTGVYGYTF. For the CDR3, the DNA is TGTGCCATCAGTGAGCCCAAGACAGGGGTCTATGGCTACACCTTC.

This chain uses TRBV5-8 with TRBJ2-5, with 8 bases matching TRBD1. The V and J ends lost 0 bases and 7 bases, in that order; junction bases with no gene match: 8. The CDR3 totals 15 residues. Germline assignment: CDR1 SGHTS and CDR2 YDEGEE. Here the CDR3 reads CASSLALDRVATQYF. CDR3 DNA sequence: TGTGCCAGCAGCTTGGCCCTGGACAGGGTAGCGACCCAGTACTTC.

The J gene is TRBJ2-7, the V gene TRBV5-1; a weak D match, TRBD1 (5 bases). The CDR3 is 13 residues long. The germline V gene encodes CDR1 SGHRS and CDR2 YFSETQ. Trimming removed 1 base from V and 0 bases from J, with 5 bases in between. In DNA form, the CDR3 reads TGCGCCAGCAGCTTGACAGGCTCCTACGAGCAGTACTTC. It encodes CASSLTGSYEQYF.

The chain has TRBV5-4 and TRBJ2-5, with TRBD2 identical over 8 bases. The CDR3 spans 14 residues. V gave up 4 bases and J gave up 3 bases; unmatched junction bases: 5. The V gene's germline CDR1 is SGHNT and CDR2 YYREEE (reference sequence). CDR3 loop: CASSPGGSEETQYF. DNA for the CDR3: TGTGCCAGCAGCCCGGGGGGGAGCGAAGAGACCCAGTACTTC.

This chain's CDR3 is CASSAVWGTASSYNEQFF. Here the CDR3 DNA reads TGCGCCAGCAGTGCGGTTTGGGGGACCGCGAGCTCCTACAATGAGCAGTTCTTC. The chain is built from TRBV10-1 and TRBJ2-1, with D perhaps being TRBD1 or TRBD2 (5 bases each). The germline V and J ends were trimmed by 4 bases and 0 bases, with 19 bases remaining between them. The CDR3 is 18 residues long. Germline assignment: CDR1 WNHNN and CDR2 SYGVQD (reference sequence).

The chain carries TRBV4-3 and TRBJ1-3; D is unclear. Trimming removed 0 bases from V and 4 bases from J, with 10 bases in between. The V gene's germline CDR1 is LGHNA and CDR2 YSLEER. This CDR3 region has 15 residues. The CDR3: CASSQDAGLGNTIYF. The CDR3 DNA follows: TGCGCCAGCAGCCAAGATGCGGGGTTGGGAAACACCATATATTTT.

This chain uses TRBV28 with TRBJ1-2; D not resolved. This CDR3 spans 14 amino acids. Trimming stripped 2 bases from V and 0 bases from J, with 7 bases between. Germline CDR1 MDHEN, CDR2 SYDVKM. The CDR3 nucleotides are TGTGCCAGCAGTTTAGGCACGACTAACTATGGCTACACCTTC. It codes for CASSLGTTNYGYTF.

The chain joins TRBV18 to TRBJ2-5; unclear D gene. The V gene's germline CDR1 is KGHSH and CDR2 LQKENI. Trimming pared 3 bases from V and 5 bases from J, leaving 10 bases between. The CDR3 spans 13 residues. The CDR3 DNA sequence: TGTGCCAGCTCACCCCCGACGAGGGAGACCCAGTACTTC. Translating it yields CASSPPTRETQYF.